This T cell receptor beta chain was captured in a study of control samples from healthy donors and cancer patients. Measured with immunoSEQ multiplex PCR; TCRdb has only the in-frame clones, and not every one. The sample includes over 90,000 clones, about 90% of them seen just once. The junction had 4 bases not matched to a gene; V was cut back by 3 bases and J by 8 bases. The germline CDR1 and CDR2 sequences are DFQATT and SNEGSKA (reference sequence). The CDR3 contains 12 residues. The chain uses TRBV20-1 and TRBJ1-2, with 9 nucleotides matching TRBD1. The TCR comes from a woman aged 18 to 35 in good health. The sequencing input was blood. CDR3 residues: CSASGDRVGYTF. CDR3 sequence (DNA): TGCAGTGCTAGTGGGGACAGGGTCGGCTACACCTTC.